Listed here is a single T cell receptor (beta chain). Antigen specificity is unknown. Regarding time point: week 47, end of study. It was 300 ug of mutant IDH1 20-mer peptide that made up each vaccine dose, given with topical imiquimod. V gave up 2 bases and J gave up 7 bases, with 11 bases separating them. This CDR3 contains 12 residues. Germline CDR1 and CDR2: SQVTM and ANQGSEA. Clones were read by immunoSEQ multiplex PCR, and TCRdb kept only the in-frame ones, dropping some. The sample records about 94,000 clones, approximately 89% being singletons. This sample was taken from a study of a mutant IDH1 vaccine in newly diagnosed glioma. Study in general: Mean patient age was approximately 40 years; roughly 62% were male and approximately 40% female. Earlier care involved radiotherapy, temozolomide, or both, and the majority received both. Findings and caveats of the study: Vaccine-induced immune responses occurred in less than 95% of patients.

The material was PBMCs, obtained from a glioma patient whose treatment included an IDH1 peptide vaccine. The chain joins TRBV29-1 to TRBJ1-1; tentative D call: TRBD1 (5 bases). The receptor was derived from a woman in her 50s with glioma. CDR3 sequence (DNA): TGCAGCGTTGAAAAGTGGGGCAATGAAGCTTTCTTT. This sequence encodes CSVEKWGNEAFF.